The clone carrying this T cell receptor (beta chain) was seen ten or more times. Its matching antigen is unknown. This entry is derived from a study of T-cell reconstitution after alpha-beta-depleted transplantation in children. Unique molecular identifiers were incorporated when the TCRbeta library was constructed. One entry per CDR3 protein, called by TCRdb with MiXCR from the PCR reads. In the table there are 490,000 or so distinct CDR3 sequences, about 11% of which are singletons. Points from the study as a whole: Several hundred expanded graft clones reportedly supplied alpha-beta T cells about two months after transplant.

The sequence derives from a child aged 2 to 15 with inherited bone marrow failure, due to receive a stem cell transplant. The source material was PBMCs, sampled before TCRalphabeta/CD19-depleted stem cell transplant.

CDR3: CSAETLMGYNEQFF. The CDR3 region has the DNA TGCAGTGCGGAAACATTAATGGGTTACAATGAGCAGTTCTTC. This chain links TRBV20-1 with TRBJ2-1; no clear D. Germline-derived CDR1 and CDR2 are DFQATT and SNEGSKA (reference sequence). This CDR3 comprises 14 residues. V was pared by 6 bases and J by 4 bases, with 16 bases between.